This T cell receptor (beta chain) was sequenced during a study of cytomegalovirus exposure and HLA in healthy donors. Study summary: A preliminary data release comprised around 85 million unique TCRs obtained from HLA-typed donors. Study findings and constraints: Exclusion applied to some V segments, including TRBV6-2 and TRBV6-3, as they were indistinguishable.

With 4 bases removed from V and 1 base from J, the gap between germline ends came to 7 bases. Germline V gives CDR1 KGHSH, CDR2 LQKENI. The CDR3 covers 13 residues. 13 Jbeta primers and 60 Vbeta primers were used for the PCR. Only in-frame clones appear in the TCRdb table, and some are missing; sequencing was by immunoSEQ multiplex PCR. The profile covers about 200,000 clones, with 70% to 80% appearing a single time and 0.35% to 0.5% taken by the ten largest. As for this clone: Its antigen is undetermined.

The J gene is TRBJ2-5, the V gene TRBV18; D may be TRBD1 (5 bases). Sequenced: PBMCs. This clonotype was sampled from a male donor in good health and CMV-seropositive. The CDR3 sequence: CASSLDSQETQYF. Here the CDR3 DNA reads TGTGCCAGCTCACTTGACAGCCAAGAGACCCAGTACTTC.